Sequencing of this T cell receptor beta chain was carried out in a study of T-cell memory formation after mild COVID-19. Study-wide background: Among the donors, TCR clusters were largely specific to each donor.

Broader study findings: Pre-infection memory harbored some responding clones, suggesting cross-reactive memory joined.

Of note for this clonotype: Its antigen remains unknown.

TCRdb analysed the 5' RACE reads with MiXCR anew, one entry per CDR3 protein. The data show a few hundred thousand distinct CDR3 sequences, 15% to 20% seen once. Germline V lookup: CDR1 WSHSY, CDR2 SAAADI. This CDR3 is built from 14 residues. V shed 0 bases and J shed 5 bases, with 7 bases lying between them. The receptor was isolated from a man between 18 and 35 years old who had mild COVID-19 (a few samples of this study predate the infection). Cell type and time point are not known. The chain has TRBV10-2 and TRBJ2-2; D is possibly TRBD2 (5 bases). The sequencing input was PBMCs or a T cell subset sorted from them (not recorded which). CDR3 amino acids: CASSESGVTGELFF. The CDR3 coding sequence is TGCGCCAGCAGTGAGTCCGGGGTAACCGGGGAGCTGTTTTTT.